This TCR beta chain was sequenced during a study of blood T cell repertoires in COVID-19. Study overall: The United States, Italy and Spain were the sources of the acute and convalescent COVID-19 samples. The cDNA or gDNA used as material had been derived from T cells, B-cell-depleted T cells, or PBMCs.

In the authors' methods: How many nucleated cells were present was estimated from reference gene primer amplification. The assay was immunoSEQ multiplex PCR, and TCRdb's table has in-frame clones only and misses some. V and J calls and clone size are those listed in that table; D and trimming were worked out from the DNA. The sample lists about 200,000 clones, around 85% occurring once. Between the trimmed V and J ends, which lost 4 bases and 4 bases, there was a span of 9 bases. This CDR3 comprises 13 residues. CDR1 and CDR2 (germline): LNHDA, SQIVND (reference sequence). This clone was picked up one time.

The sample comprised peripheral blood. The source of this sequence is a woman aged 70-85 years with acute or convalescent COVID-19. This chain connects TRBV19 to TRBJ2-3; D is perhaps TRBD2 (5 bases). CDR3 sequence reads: CASSKGLPDTQYF. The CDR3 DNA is TGTGCCAGTAGTAAAGGACTCCCAGATACGCAGTATTTT.